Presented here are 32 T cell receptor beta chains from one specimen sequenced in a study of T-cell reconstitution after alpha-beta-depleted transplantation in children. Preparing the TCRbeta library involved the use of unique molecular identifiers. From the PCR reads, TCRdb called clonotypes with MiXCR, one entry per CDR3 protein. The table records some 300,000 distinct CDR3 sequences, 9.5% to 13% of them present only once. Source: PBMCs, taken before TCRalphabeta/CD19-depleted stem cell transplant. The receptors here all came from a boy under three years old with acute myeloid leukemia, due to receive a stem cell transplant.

CDR3 nucleotide sequence: TGCAGTGCTCCTATCGACAGGGGAGGCACTGAAGCTTTCTTT. This sequence encodes CSAPIDRGGTEAFF. The V call is TRBV20-1, the J call TRBJ1-1, with 8 bases lining up with TRBD1. The V and J ends lost 5 bases and 4 bases, in that order; junction bases with no gene match: 9. The CDR3 loop spans 14 amino acids. CDR1 and CDR2 from the germline V gene are DFQATT and SNEGSKA (reference sequence).

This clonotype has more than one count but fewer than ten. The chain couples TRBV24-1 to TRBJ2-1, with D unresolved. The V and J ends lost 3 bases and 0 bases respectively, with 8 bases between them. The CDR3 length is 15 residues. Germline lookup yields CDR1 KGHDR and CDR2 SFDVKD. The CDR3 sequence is CATSDTLSSYNEQFF. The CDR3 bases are TGTGCCACCAGTGATACCCTCAGCTCCTACAATGAGCAGTTCTTC.

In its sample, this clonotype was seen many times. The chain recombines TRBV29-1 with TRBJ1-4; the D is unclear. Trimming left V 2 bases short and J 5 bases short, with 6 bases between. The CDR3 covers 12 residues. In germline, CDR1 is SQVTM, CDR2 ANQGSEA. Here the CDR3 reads CSVETRNEKLFF. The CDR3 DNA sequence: TGCAGCGTTGAAACCCGAAATGAAAAACTGTTTTTT.

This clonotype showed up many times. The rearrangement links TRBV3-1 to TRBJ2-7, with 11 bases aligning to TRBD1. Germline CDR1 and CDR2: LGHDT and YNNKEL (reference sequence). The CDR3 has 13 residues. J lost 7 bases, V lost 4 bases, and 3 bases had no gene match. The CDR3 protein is CASSPDRGREQYF. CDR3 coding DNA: TGTGCCAGCAGCCCGGACAGGGGGCGTGAGCAGTACTTC.

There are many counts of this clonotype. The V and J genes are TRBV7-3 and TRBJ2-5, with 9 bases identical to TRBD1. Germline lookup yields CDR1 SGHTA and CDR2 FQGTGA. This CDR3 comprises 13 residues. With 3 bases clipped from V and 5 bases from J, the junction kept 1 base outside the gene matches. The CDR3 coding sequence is TGTGCCAGCAGCTTTGGACAGGGGGAGACCCAGTACTTC. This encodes CASSFGQGETQYF.

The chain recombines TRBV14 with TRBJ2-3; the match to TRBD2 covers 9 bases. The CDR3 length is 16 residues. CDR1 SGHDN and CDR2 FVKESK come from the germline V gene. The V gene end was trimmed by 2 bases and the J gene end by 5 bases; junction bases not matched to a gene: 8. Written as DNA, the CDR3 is TGTGCCAGCAGCCAAAGAGCGGGGGGAGGAGGAGATACGCAGTATTTT. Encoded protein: CASSQRAGGGGDTQYF. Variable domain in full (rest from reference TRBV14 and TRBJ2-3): EAGVTQFPSHSVIEKGQTVTLRCDPISGHDNLYWYRRVMGKEIKFLLHFVKESKQDESGMPNNRFLAERTGGTYSTLKVQPAELEDSGVYFCASSQRAGGGGDTQYFGPGTRLTVL.

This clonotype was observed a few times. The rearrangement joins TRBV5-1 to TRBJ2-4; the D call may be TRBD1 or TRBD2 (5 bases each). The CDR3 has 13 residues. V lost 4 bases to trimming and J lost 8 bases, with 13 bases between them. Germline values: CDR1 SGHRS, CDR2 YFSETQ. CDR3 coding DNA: TGCGCCAGCAGCGGCTCTGTGGGGGACATTCAGTACTTC. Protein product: CASSGSVGDIQYF. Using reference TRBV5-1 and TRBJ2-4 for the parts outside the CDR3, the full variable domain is KAGVTQTPRYLIKTRGQQVTLSCSPISGHRSVSWYQQTPGQGLQFLFEYFSETQRNKGNFPGRFSGRQFSNSRSEMNVSTLELGDSALYLCASSGSVGDIQYFGAGTRLSVL.

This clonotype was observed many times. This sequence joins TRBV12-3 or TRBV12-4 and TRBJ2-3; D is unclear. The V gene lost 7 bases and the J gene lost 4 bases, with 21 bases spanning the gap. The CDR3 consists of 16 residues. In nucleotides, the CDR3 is TGTGCCAGCACCGACATAGCTGCTCTGCCCGCAGATACGCAGTATTTT. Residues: CASTDIAALPADTQYF.

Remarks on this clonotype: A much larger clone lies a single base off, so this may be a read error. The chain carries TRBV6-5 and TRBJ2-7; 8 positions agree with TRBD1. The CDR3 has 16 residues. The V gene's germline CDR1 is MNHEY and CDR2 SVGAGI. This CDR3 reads CASSYLDREQGYDQYF. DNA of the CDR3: TGTGCCAGCAGTTACCTGGACAGGGAACAAGGGTACGACCAGTACTTC.

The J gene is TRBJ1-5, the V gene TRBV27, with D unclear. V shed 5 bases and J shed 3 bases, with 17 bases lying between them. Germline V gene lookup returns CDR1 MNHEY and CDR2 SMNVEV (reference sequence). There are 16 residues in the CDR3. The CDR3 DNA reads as TGTGCCAGCAGTCCCACCTCCGGGTATACCAATCAGCCCCAGCATTTT. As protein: CASSPTSGYTNQPQHF.

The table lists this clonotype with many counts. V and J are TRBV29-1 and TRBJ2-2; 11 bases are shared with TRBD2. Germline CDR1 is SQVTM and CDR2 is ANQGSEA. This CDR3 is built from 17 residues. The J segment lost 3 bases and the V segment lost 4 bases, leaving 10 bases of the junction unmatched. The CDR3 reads CSVGHPVLAGDTGELFF. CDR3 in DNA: TGCAGCGTTGGGCATCCCGTACTAGCGGGAGACACCGGGGAGCTGTTTTTT.

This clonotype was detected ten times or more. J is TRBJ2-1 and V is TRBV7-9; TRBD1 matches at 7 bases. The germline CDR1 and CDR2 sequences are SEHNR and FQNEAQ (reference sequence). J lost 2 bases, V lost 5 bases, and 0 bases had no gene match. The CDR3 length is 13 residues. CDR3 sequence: CASSQGAYNEQFF. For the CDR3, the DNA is TGTGCCAGCAGCCAGGGGGCCTACAATGAGCAGTTCTTC.

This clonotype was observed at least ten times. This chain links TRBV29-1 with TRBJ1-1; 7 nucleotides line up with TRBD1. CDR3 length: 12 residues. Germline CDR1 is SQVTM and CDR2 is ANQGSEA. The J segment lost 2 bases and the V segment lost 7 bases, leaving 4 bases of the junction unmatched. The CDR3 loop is CSAGQPNTEAFF. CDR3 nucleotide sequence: TGCAGCGCGGGACAGCCTAACACTGAAGCTTTCTTT.

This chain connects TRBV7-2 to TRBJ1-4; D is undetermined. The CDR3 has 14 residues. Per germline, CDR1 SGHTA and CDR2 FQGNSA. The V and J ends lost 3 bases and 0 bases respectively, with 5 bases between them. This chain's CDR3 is CASSFYATNEKLFF. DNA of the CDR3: TGTGCCAGCAGCTTTTATGCAACTAATGAAAAACTGTTTTTT.

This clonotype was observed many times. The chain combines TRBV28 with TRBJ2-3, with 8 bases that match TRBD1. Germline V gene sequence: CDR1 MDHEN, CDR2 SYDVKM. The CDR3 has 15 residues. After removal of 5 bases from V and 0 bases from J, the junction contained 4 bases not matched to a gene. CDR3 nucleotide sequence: TGTGCCAGCAGTAACAGGGGGGTTAGCACAGATACGCAGTATTTT. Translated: CASSNRGVSTDTQYF.

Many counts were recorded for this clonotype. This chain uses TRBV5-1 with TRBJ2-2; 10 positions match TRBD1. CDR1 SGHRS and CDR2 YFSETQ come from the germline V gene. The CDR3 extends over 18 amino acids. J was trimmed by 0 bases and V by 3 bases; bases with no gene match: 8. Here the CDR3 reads CASSSRGQGIANTGELFF. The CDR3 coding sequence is TGCGCCAGCAGCTCGAGGGGACAGGGGATCGCGAACACCGGGGAGCTGTTTTTT.

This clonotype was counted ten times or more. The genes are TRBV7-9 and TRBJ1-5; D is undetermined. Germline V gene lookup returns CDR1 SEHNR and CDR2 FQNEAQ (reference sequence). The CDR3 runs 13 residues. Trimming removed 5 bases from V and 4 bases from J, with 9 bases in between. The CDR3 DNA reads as TGTGCCAGCAGCCCTCAGATTAATCAGCCCCAGCATTTT. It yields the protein CASSPQINQPQHF.

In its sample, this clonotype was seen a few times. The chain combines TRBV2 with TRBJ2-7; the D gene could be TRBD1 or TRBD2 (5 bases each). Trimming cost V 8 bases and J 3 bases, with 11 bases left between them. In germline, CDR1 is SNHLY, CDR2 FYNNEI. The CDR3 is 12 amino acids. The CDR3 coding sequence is TGTGCCAGCCAAAGGGACCGCTACGAGCAGTACTTC. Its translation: CASQRDRYEQYF.

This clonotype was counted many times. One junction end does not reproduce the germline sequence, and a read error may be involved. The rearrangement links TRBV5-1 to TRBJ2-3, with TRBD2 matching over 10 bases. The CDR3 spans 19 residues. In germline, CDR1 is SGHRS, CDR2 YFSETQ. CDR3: CAISPPLMLAGESTDTQYF. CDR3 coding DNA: TGCGCCATCAGCCCCCCGCTAATGCTAGCGGGGGAAAGCACAGATACGCAGTATTTT.

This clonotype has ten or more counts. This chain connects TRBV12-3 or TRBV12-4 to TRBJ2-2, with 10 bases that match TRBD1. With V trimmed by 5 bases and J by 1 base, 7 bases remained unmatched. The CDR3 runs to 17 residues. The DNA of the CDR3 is TGTGCCAGCAGTAAAGACAGGGGGCTGAAGAACACCGGGGAGCTGTTTTTT. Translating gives CASSKDRGLKNTGELFF.

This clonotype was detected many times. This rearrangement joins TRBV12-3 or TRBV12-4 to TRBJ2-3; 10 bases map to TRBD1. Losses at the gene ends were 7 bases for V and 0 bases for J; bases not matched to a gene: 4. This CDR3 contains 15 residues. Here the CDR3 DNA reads TGTGCCAGCACACCGGGACAGGGGAGCACAGATACGCAGTATTTT. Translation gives CASTPGQGSTDTQYF.

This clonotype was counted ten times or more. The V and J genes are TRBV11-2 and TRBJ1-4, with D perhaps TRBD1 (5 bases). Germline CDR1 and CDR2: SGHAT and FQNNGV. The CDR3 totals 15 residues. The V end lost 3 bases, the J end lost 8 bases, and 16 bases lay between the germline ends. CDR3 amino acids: CASSLGGGLWEKLFF. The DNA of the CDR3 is TGTGCCAGCAGCTTGGGTGGGGGACTGTGGGAAAAACTGTTTTTT.

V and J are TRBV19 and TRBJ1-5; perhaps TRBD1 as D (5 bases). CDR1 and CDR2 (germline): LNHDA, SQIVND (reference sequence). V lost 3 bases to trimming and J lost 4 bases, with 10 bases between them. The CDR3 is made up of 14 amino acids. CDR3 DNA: TGTGCCAGTAGTATGTGGGGCGCTAATCAGCCCCAGCATTTT. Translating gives CASSMWGANQPQHF.

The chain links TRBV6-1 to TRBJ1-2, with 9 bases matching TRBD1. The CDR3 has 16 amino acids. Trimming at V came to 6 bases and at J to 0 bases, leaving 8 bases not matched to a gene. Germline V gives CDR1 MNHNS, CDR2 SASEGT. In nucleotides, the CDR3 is TGTGCCAGCAGGAATTCCCGGGACAGGGCTAACTATGGCTACACCTTC. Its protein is CASRNSRDRANYGYTF.

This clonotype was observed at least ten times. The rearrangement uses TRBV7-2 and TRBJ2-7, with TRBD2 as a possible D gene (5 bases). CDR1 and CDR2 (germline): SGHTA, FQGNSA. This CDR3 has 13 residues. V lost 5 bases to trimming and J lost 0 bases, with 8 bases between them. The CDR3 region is CASSRGPSYEQYF. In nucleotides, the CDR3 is TGTGCCAGCAGCCGAGGGCCCTCCTACGAGCAGTACTTC.

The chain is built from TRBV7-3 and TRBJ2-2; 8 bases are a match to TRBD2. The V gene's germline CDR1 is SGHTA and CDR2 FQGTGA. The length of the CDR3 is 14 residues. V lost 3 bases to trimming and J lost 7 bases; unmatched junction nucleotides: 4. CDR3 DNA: TGTGCCAGCAGCTTGGGACTAGAAGGCGGGGAGCTGTTTTTT. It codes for CASSLGLEGGELFF.

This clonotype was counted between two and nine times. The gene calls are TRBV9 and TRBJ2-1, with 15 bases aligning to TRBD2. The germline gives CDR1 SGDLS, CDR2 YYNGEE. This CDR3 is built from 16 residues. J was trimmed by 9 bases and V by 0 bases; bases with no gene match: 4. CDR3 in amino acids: CASSVEGTSGRFEQFF. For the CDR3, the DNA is TGTGCCAGCAGCGTAGAAGGGACTAGCGGGAGGTTTGAGCAGTTCTTC.

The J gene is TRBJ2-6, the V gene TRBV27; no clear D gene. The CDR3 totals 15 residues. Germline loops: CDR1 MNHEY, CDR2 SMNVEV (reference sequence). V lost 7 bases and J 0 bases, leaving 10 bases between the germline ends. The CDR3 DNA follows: TGTGCCAGCATGCGACGGACCTCTGGGGCCAACGTCCTGACTTTC. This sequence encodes CASMRRTSGANVLTF.

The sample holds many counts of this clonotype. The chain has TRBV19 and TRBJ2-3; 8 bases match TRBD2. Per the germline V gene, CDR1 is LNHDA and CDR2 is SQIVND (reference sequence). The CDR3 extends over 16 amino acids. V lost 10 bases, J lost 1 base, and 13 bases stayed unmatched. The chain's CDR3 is CATERGTGWGTDTQYF. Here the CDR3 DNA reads TGTGCCACGGAGCGGGGGACTGGATGGGGCACAGATACGCAGTATTTT.

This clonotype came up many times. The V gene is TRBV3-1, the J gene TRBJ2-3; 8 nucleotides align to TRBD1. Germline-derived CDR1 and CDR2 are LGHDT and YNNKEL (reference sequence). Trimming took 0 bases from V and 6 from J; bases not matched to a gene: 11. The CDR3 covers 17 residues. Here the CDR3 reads CASSQDPVTGVPDTQYF. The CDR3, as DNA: TGTGCCAGCAGCCAAGATCCTGTGACAGGGGTGCCGGATACGCAGTATTTT.

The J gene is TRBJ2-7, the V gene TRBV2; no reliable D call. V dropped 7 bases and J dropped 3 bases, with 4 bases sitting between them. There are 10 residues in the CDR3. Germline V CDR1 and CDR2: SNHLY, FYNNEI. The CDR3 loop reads CASTGYEQYF. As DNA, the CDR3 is TGTGCCAGCACCGGCTACGAGCAGTACTTC.

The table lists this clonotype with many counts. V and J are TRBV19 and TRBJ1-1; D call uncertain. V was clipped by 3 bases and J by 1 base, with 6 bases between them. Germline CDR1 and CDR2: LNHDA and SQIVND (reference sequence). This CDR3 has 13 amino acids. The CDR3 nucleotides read TGTGCCAGTAGTATCGGGCAGAACACTGAAGCTTTCTTT. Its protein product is CASSIGQNTEAFF.